These T cell receptor beta chains were read from a single sample in a study of T cells in Graves' hyperthyroidism and ophthalmopathy. One entry per CDR3 protein, called by TCRdb with MiXCR from the multiplex PCR reads. The sample shows some 490,000 distinct CDR3 sequences, about 15% of them seen only once. Sequencing was carried out using blood. The source is a woman between 25 and 40 years old with Graves' ophthalmopathy. CDR3s include the opening cysteine and the closing phenylalanine or tryptophan. A D gene is named only where the DNA matches it firmly. Size tells how often a clone was seen (once, few, many) or the class of an expanded clone, and some rows leave it out.

v_gene	d_gene	abundance	j_gene	CDR3aa	CDR3nt
TRBV30	-	-	TRBJ1-1	CAWSVLADTEACF	TGTGCCTGGAGTGTACTTGCGGATACTGAAGCTTGCTTT
TRBV4-3	-	many	TRBJ1-6	CASSQESGKLRSPLHF	TGCGCCAGCAGCCAAGAGTCCGGGAAGCTAAGGTCACCCCTCCACTTT
TRBV3-1	TRBD2	many	TRBJ2-4	CASSLRRGGSGKNIQYF	TGTGCCAGCAGCCTTAGACGTGGCGGGAGCGGCAAAAACATTCAGTACTTC
TRBV4-1	TRBD1	few	TRBJ1-2	CASSQDDRAYGYTF	TGCGCCAGCAGCCAAGATGACAGGGCCTATGGCTACACCTTC
TRBV28	TRBD2	many	TRBJ2-4	CASSLPHRPFRLAGVPAKNIQYF	TGTGCCAGCAGTTTACCCCACCGACCCTTCCGACTAGCGGGAGTCCCGGCCAAAAACATTCAGTACTTC
TRBV7-2	-	-	TRBJ2-3	CASSLARERADTQYF	TGTGCCAGCAGCTTAGCCCGGGAGCGGGCAGATACGCAGTATTTT
TRBV5-1	TRBD1	many	TRBJ1-6	CASSLRTGDNSPLHF	TGCGCCAGCAGCTTGAGGACAGGGGATAATTCACCCCTCCACTTT
TRBV20-1	-	few	TRBJ1-5	CSARLIQSANQPQHF	TGCAGTGCTAGACTGATACAGAGCGCTAATCAGCCCCAGCATTTT
TRBV28	-	many	TRBJ2-7	CASSVQGGEQYF	TGTGCCAGCAGTGTACAGGGTGGAGAGCAGTACTTC
TRBV20-1	TRBD2	many	TRBJ2-1	CSARGGLAGAEEQFF	TGCAGTGCTAGGGGGGGACTAGCGGGAGCGGAAGAGCAGTTCTTC
TRBV27	-	many	TRBJ2-7	CASSWAGQLSYEQYF	TGTGCCAGCAGTTGGGCGGGACAGCTCTCCTACGAGCAGTACTTC
TRBV4-3	TRBD1	-	TRBJ1-2	CASALTTGEFTSYTF	TGCGCCAGCGCCTTAACGACAGGGGAATTCACAAGCTACACCTTC
TRBV27	-	-	TRBJ2-3	CASSSGSYTDTQYF	TGTGCCAGCAGTTCCGGGTCCTACACAGATACGCAGTATTTT
TRBV28	TRBD2	many	TRBJ2-5	CATAPTSGSETQYF	TGTGCCACCGCCCCGACTAGCGGGAGTGAGACCCAGTACTTC
TRBV6-1	TRBD1	few	TRBJ1-4	CASSEEQGNEKLFF	TGTGCCAGCAGTGAAGAACAGGGGAATGAAAAACTGTTTTTT
TRBV12-3/TRBV12-4	-	many	TRBJ2-1	CASSLGLGDNEQFF	TGTGCCAGCAGTTTAGGACTAGGGGACAATGAGCAGTTCTTC
TRBV11-2	TRBD1	many	TRBJ2-5	CASSLGTGEGETQYF	TGTGCCAGCAGCTTAGGGACAGGGGAGGGAGAGACCCAGTACTTC
TRBV11-2	-	many	TRBJ1-4	CASSSVSNGEENEKLFF	TGTGCCAGCAGCTCCGTTTCCAACGGCGAGGAGAATGAAAAACTGTTTTTT
TRBV7-2	TRBD2	-	TRBJ2-1	CANSQSGTSHNEQFF	TGTGCCAACAGCCAGAGCGGGACGAGCCACAATGAGCAGTTCTTC
TRBV7-2	-	many	TRBJ1-5	CASSIVINQPQHF	TGTGCCAGCAGCATCGTCATTAATCAGCCCCAGCATTTT
TRBV4-1	-	few	TRBJ1-2	CASSQKLPSGNYGYTF	TGCGCCAGCAGCCAAAAATTGCCGTCAGGGAACTATGGCTACACCTTC
TRBV6-1	-	many	TRBJ2-5	CASTPVSEQETQYF	TGTGCCAGCACTCCCGTCTCGGAACAAGAGACCCAGTACTTC
TRBV5-1	TRBD1	-	TRBJ1-2	CASSLTGQGNYGYTF	TGCGCCAGCAGCTTGACGGGACAGGGGAACTATGGCTACACCTTC
TRBV6-5	-	many	TRBJ2-3	CASSYSSGNYPTGTQYF	TGTGCCAGCAGTTACTCTTCCGGGAACTACCCCACGGGTACGCAGTATTTT
TRBV28	-	few	TRBJ1-6	CASSFVGTQNSPLHF	TGTGCCAGCAGTTTTGTCGGCACACAAAATTCACCCCTCCACTTT
TRBV5-6	-	many	TRBJ2-7	CASSEDGYEQYF	TGTGCCAGCAGCGAGGACGGGTACGAGCAGTACTTC
TRBV28	-	-	TRBJ1-5	CASGTVDQPQHF	TGTGCCTCGGGAACCGTCGATCAGCCCCAGCATTTT
TRBV6-1	-	-	TRBJ1-3	CASNIHRSGNTIYF	TGTGCCAGCAACATACATCGCTCTGGAAACACCATATATTTT
TRBV24-1	TRBD2	many	TRBJ2-1	CATSDFASGENNEQFF	TGTGCCACCAGTGATTTTGCTAGCGGGGAAAACAATGAGCAGTTCTTC
TRBV20-1	-	many	TRBJ1-5	CSARAVSNQPQHF	TGCAGTGCTAGAGCGGTCAGCAATCAGCCCCAGCATTTT
TRBV9	-	-	TRBJ2-7	CASSGGDGSSYEQYF	TGTGCCAGCAGCGGGGGGGACGGGAGCTCCTACGAGCAGTACTTC
TRBV6-2/TRBV6-3	TRBD1	many	TRBJ2-1	CASSFPGTGGSVTYNEQFF	TGTGCCAGCAGTTTTCCCGGGACAGGGGGGAGCGTGACCTACAATGAGCAGTTCTTC
TRBV29-1	TRBD1	-	TRBJ2-7	CSAQTGGSYEQYF	TGCAGCGCCCAGACAGGGGGATCCTACGAGCAGTACTTC
TRBV20-1	TRBD2	many	TRBJ2-1	CSAGEREGHYNEQFF	TGCAGTGCCGGGGAGCGGGAGGGCCACTACAATGAGCAGTTCTTC
TRBV30	-	-	TRBJ2-3	CAWSVRLDTQYF	TGTGCCTGGAGTGTACGTTTGGATACGCAGTATTTT
TRBV28	-	few	TRBJ1-2	CASSLTTQYKYTF	TGTGCCAGCAGTTTAACAACTCAGTATAAGTACACCTTC
TRBV5-1	TRBD2	-	TRBJ2-1	CASSSLAGTNNEQFF	TGCGCCAGCAGCTCCTTAGCGGGTACAAACAATGAGCAGTTCTTC
TRBV27	-	-	TRBJ2-7	CASSKTRLAPTYEQYF	TGTGCCAGCAGTAAAACCCGCCTAGCCCCAACCTACGAGCAGTACTTC
TRBV2	-	many	TRBJ1-6	CASSEDSAGLLGLEALHF	TGTGCCAGCAGTGAAGACTCTGCGGGACTGCTCGGACTAGAGGCCCTCCACTTT
TRBV6-2/TRBV6-3	-	few	TRBJ2-6	CASSQSSGANVLTF	TGTGCCAGCAGTCAGAGCTCTGGGGCCAACGTCCTGACTTTC